The next 3 T cell receptor beta chains were all read from a single sample in a study of vaccination and CD4 T cells after COVID-19. Sequence data for DNA of cultured CD4+ T cells were generated by the Oncomine TCR Beta short-read assay. Via MiXCR, TCRdb re-called the PCR reads, giving one row per CDR3 protein. The sample includes thousands of distinct CDR3 sequences, 64% of them seen just once. The treatment denotes: roughly nine-day PBMC culture with coronavirus spike peptide pools or control peptides (ViraFEST assay). Their antigens remain unidentified. Material: CD4+ T cells from blood, cultured in vitro. These receptor sequences come from a human donor who had recovered from COVID-19.

This clonotype was detected only a few times. The gene calls are TRBV20-1 and TRBJ2-5; D uncertain. This CDR3 contains 11 residues. Trimming left V 3 bases short and J 4 bases short, with 6 bases between. Germline assignment: CDR1 DFQATT and CDR2 SNEGSKA (reference sequence). The CDR3 loop is CSARFRETQYF. As DNA, the CDR3 is TGCAGTGCTAGGTTCCGAGAGACCCAGTACTTC.

The rearrangement links TRBV27 to TRBJ2-2; tentatively, D is TRBD2 (5 bases). With 5 bases removed from V and 4 bases from J, the gap between germline ends came to 20 bases. CDR3 size: 17 residues. Germline CDR1 is MNHEY and CDR2 is SMNVEV (reference sequence). The CDR3 protein is CASSPLGRGSSTGELFF. The CDR3, as DNA: TGTGCCAGCAGTCCTCTTGGACGGGGATCATCCACCGGGGAGCTGTTTTTT.

Of note for this clonotype: This CDR3 fails to terminate in the conserved phenylalanine or tryptophan, so it likely reflects a read error. The chain links TRBV7-6 to TRBJ2-3; D is perhaps TRBD2 (6 bases). With 0 bases removed from V and 3 bases from J, the gap between germline ends came to 13 bases. CDR3 size: 16 residues. Germline V gene lookup returns CDR1 SGHVS and CDR2 FNYEAQ. The DNA for the CDR3 is TGTGCCAGCAGCTTAGCGTACGGGGGAGTAACAGATACGCAGTATTCT. Translated, it gives CASSLAYGGVTDTQYS.